Below are 25 T cell receptor beta chains sequenced from a single sample in a study of T cell clonality in common variable immunodeficiency. TCRdb keeps only in-frame clones here, not all; method: immunoSEQ multiplex PCR. The repertoire has 40,000 to 45,000 clones, none seen only once; the ten largest take roughly 10%. The sequenced sample consisted of peripheral blood mononuclear cells. These receptors came from a person aged 18 to 75 in good health.

This clone was counted many times. The read terminates 3 residues ahead of where the CDR3 ends, so the germline J gene completes it. This sequence joins TRBV29-1 and TRBJ1-2, with D unclear. This CDR3 has 9 amino acids. Germline CDR1 reads SQVTM; CDR2 reads ANQGSEA. Trimming stripped 3 bases from V and 7 bases from J, with 3 bases between. The CDR3 loop is CSVEAGYTF. The sequenced part of the CDR3 DNA is TGCAGCGTTGAGGCTGGC.

At least ten counts were recorded for this clone. The DNA ends 3 residues before the CDR3 does, and the rest of the CDR3 is filled in from the germline J gene. This chain joins TRBV6-2 or TRBV6-3 and TRBJ2-5; D might be TRBD1 (6 bases). This CDR3 has 12 residues. Germline assignment: CDR1 MNHEY and CDR2 SVGEGT. Trimming cost V 6 bases and J 4 bases, with 9 bases left between them. The CDR3 bases that were read are TGTGCCAGCAGAAGGGACACAGAGACC. It is translated as CASRRDTET. The whole CDR3 protein is CASRRDTETQYF.

This clone was seen ten or more times. The covered CDR3 bases are TGCGCCAGCAGCTTGGAGGGTGGAAACACC. It is translated as CASSLEGGNT. The whole CDR3 protein reads CASSLEGGNTIYF. The chain carries TRBV5-1 and TRBJ1-3; D not resolved. The CDR3 extends 3 residues past the end of the read, so its final part is completed from the germline J gene. Trimming took off 0 bases at V and 3 bases at J, with 4 bases between the two ends. CDR3 length: 13 amino acids. CDR1 and CDR2 from the germline V gene are SGHRS and YFSETQ.

Turning to this clone: Coverage ceases 3 residues before the CDR3 finishes, and the germline J gene fills in the end. The V gene is TRBV25-1, the J gene TRBJ2-1, with D maybe TRBD1 (5 bases). CDR1 is MGHDK, CDR2 SYGVNS, per germline. Deletions cut 10 bases from V and 1 base from J, with 17 bases between. The CDR3 contains 15 residues. CDR3 residues: CATREGRLSYNEQFF. The CDR3 DNA, read in part, is TGTGCCACCAGGGAAGGCCGCCTTTCCTACAATGAG.

This clone was detected many times. The read ends 3 residues before the CDR3 terminus; that terminus is restored from the germline J gene. The genes are TRBV5-1 and TRBJ2-1; 7 bases are a match to TRBD2. This CDR3 comprises 15 residues. CDR1 and CDR2 (germline): SGHRS, YFSETQ. Trimming cost V 4 bases and J 7 bases; bases outside gene matches: 11. The DNA read from the CDR3 is TGCGCCAGCAGCCCCAGGCGGGAGAGGATTAATGAG. This gives the protein CASSPRRERINE. The CDR3, in full, reads CASSPRRERINEQFF.

This clone was counted ten times or more. The CDR3 is cut off 3 residues early in the read; its end comes from the germline J gene. The gene calls are TRBV5-1 and TRBJ2-1; 8 nucleotides line up with TRBD2. With V trimmed by 0 bases and J by 7 bases, 9 bases remained unmatched. From germline, CDR1 is SGHRS and CDR2 YFSETQ. The CDR3 spans 16 residues. Partial CDR3 DNA: TGCGCCAGCAGCTTGGATGAGACTAGCGTGGGAAATGAG. This encodes CASSLDETSVGNE. The whole CDR3 region reads CASSLDETSVGNEQFF.

This clone was seen many times. This CDR3 is CASSEYPGINTGELFF. The sequenced CDR3 bases are TGTGCCAGCAGTGAATACCCGGGGATAAACACCGGGGAG. The gene calls are TRBV6-1 and TRBJ2-2; a weak D match, TRBD2 (5 bases). The CDR3 end lies 3 residues beyond the end of the read and is filled in from the germline J gene. The CDR3 contains 16 residues. V was pared by 2 bases and J by 2 bases, with 12 bases between. Germline-derived CDR1 and CDR2 are MNHNS and SASEGT.

This clone has a count of ten or more. The CDR3 end lies 3 residues beyond the end of the read and is filled in from the germline J gene. The sample carries other DNA sequences with the same CDR3. The V and J genes are TRBV20-1 and TRBJ2-3; D unresolved. CDR1 and CDR2 from the germline V gene are DFQATT and SNEGSKA (reference sequence). The CDR3 loop spans 15 amino acids. Between the trimmed V and J ends, which lost 0 bases and 0 bases, there was a span of 10 bases. CDR3 DNA, as far as it was read: TGCAGTGCTAGAGACCGAGTAGTGAGCACAGATACG. Translated: CSARDRVVSTDT. The entire CDR3 sequence reads CSARDRVVSTDTQYF.

This clone was detected ten times or more. The read gets to within 3 residues of the CDR3 end, and the germline J gene fills in the rest. The chain recombines TRBV29-1 with TRBJ1-2; perhaps TRBD1 as D (6 bases). V lost 4 bases and J lost 1, with 13 bases in between. The CDR3 consists of 14 residues. Germline CDR1 is SQVTM and CDR2 is ANQGSEA. The CDR3 is CSVGGGGGNYGYTF. The sequenced CDR3 bases are TGCAGCGTTGGGGGAGGAGGGGGTAACTATGGC.

This clone has ten or more counts. With the read ending 3 residues before the CDR3 end, the germline J gene is used to fill in that end. The rearrangement links TRBV12-3 or TRBV12-4 to TRBJ2-7; possibly TRBD1 for D (6 bases). V was trimmed by 9 bases and J by 1 base, leaving 16 bases between them. CDR3 size: 14 residues. This CDR3 is CASARDKVSYEQYF. CDR3 DNA (partial): TGTGCCAGTGCCCGGGACAAAGTTTCCTACGAG.

This clone was observed many times. The CDR3 goes on 3 residues after the read ends, and that part is filled in from the germline J gene. The genes are TRBV5-1 and TRBJ2-1, with 9 bases matching TRBD1. In germline, CDR1 is SGHRS, CDR2 YFSETQ. Trimming removed 7 bases from V and 2 bases from J; junction bases left unmatched: 1. The CDR3 is 13 amino acids. Incomplete CDR3 DNA: TGCGCCAGCGGACAGGGGACCTACAATGAG. Its protein is CASGQGTYNE. The full CDR3 sequence reads CASGQGTYNEQFF.

In its sample, this clone was seen many times. The read terminates 3 residues ahead of where the CDR3 ends, so the germline J gene completes it. V and J are TRBV12-3 or TRBV12-4 and TRBJ2-2; TRBD2 matches at 7 bases. Unmatched junction bases numbered 1, after V lost 0 bases and J lost 6 bases. This CDR3 is built from 14 residues. CDR3: CASSLAGGAGELFF. CDR3 DNA (partial): TGTGCCAGCAGTTTAGCGGGGGGGGCCGGGGAG.

This clone was counted many times. The CDR3 sequence: CASSSLRVTYGYTF. CDR3 DNA (partial): TGTGCCAGCAGCTCCTTAAGGGTAACCTATGGC. This chain uses TRBV5-8 with TRBJ1-2; unclear D gene. The CDR3 goes on 3 residues after the read ends, and that part is filled in from the germline J gene. The CDR3 runs to 14 residues. In germline, CDR1 is SGHTS, CDR2 YDEGEE. Trimming cost V 3 bases and J 4 bases, with 13 bases left between them.

This clone has ten or more counts. The read halts 3 residues ahead of the CDR3 end, with the missing end drawn from the germline J gene. This chain connects TRBV9 to TRBJ1-3, with D possibly being TRBD1 (5 bases). Per the germline V gene, CDR1 is SGDLS and CDR2 is YYNGEE. Trimming shortened V by 4 bases and J by 4 bases, and 15 bases separated the two germline ends. This CDR3 has 15 amino acids. CDR3: CASSSFPGQGNTIYF. CDR3 DNA (partial): TGTGCCAGCAGCTCCTTTCCAGGGCAGGGAAACACC.

Ten or more counts support this clone. The CDR3 reads CASSLEYFSPEQYF. CDR3 bases read: TGTGCCAGCAGCTTGGAGTACTTTAGTCCCGAG. The rearrangement uses TRBV5-4 and TRBJ2-7; D call uncertain. The read ends 3 residues early relative to the CDR3; the germline J gene fills the gap. CDR1 SGHNT and CDR2 YYREEE come from the germline V gene (reference sequence). CDR3 length: 14 residues. Trimming left V 0 bases short and J 6 bases short, with 13 bases between.

The sample holds many counts of this clone. The read comes to an end 3 residues before the CDR3 does, leaving the germline J gene to fill in the end. This sequence joins TRBV12-3 or TRBV12-4 and TRBJ2-5, with 7 bases fitting TRBD1. The CDR3 extends over 14 amino acids. Unmatched junction bases numbered 7, after V lost 5 bases and J lost 4 bases. CDR3 in amino acids: CASSLGQDLETQYF. The covered CDR3 bases are TGTGCCAGCAGTCTCGGACAGGACCTAGAGACC.

This clone was picked up many times. The CDR3 goes on 3 residues after the read ends, and that part is filled in from the germline J gene. The chain has TRBV7-9 and TRBJ2-5; D gene uncertain. V lost 1 base and J 3 bases, leaving 6 bases between the germline ends. Germline V gene sequence: CDR1 SEHNR, CDR2 FQNEAQ (reference sequence). The CDR3 is made up of 13 amino acids. The chain's CDR3 is CASSLGAKETQYF. Partial CDR3 DNA: TGTGCCAGCAGCTTAGGGGCTAAAGAGACC.

This clone was counted at least ten times. The read is 3 residues too short to cover the CDR3 end, so that end is filled in from the germline J gene. This rearrangement joins TRBV7-9 to TRBJ1-1, with D possibly being TRBD1 (5 bases). Germline V lookup: CDR1 SEHNR, CDR2 FQNEAQ (reference sequence). The CDR3 spans 14 residues. V lost 0 bases and J 7 bases, leaving 12 bases between the germline ends. The sequenced CDR3 bases are TGTGCCAGCAGCTTAGCAGGGGAGCAAGTTGAA. Translated: CASSLAGEQVE. Given in full, the CDR3 is CASSLAGEQVEAFF.

The CDR3 DNA, read in part, is TGCGCCAGCAGTGAGCGCCAGCGTTTCAGCTCCTACGAG. It yields the protein CASSERQRFSSYE. The full-length CDR3 reads as CASSERQRFSSYEQYF. The chain carries TRBV10-2 and TRBJ2-7; D gene ambiguous. The CDR3 end lies 3 residues beyond the end of the read and is filled in from the germline J gene. Germline lookup yields CDR1 WSHSY and CDR2 SAAADI. The CDR3 covers 16 residues. With 2 bases removed from V and 0 bases from J, the gap between germline ends came to 14 bases.

This clone occurred many times. The DNA ends 3 residues before the CDR3 does, and the rest of the CDR3 is filled in from the germline J gene. The chain recombines TRBV2 with TRBJ1-5; 8 nucleotides agree with TRBD1. Germline loops: CDR1 SNHLY, CDR2 FYNNEI. Trimming took 3 bases from V and 1 from J; bases not matched to a gene: 5. This CDR3 contains 16 residues. The CDR3 region is CASSETTGASNQPQHF. CDR3 DNA, as far as it was read: TGTGCCAGCAGTGAGACGACAGGGGCGAGCAATCAGCCC.

This clone was recorded at least ten times. The CDR3 goes on 3 residues after the read ends, and that part is filled in from the germline J gene. The chain has TRBV28 and TRBJ1-6; D is unresolved. Germline V gives CDR1 MDHEN, CDR2 SYDVKM. The CDR3 runs 19 residues. The V gene lost 6 bases and the J gene lost 8 bases, with 29 bases spanning the gap. CDR3 region: CASRTSGYRESGWDSPLHF. The sequenced part of the CDR3 DNA is TGTGCCAGCAGAACTTCAGGTTACCGCGAATCAGGTTGGGATTCACCC.

This clone was seen at least ten times. The read stops 3 residues short of the end of the CDR3; the missing end is completed from the germline J gene. The rearrangement uses TRBV5-5 and TRBJ2-3; 7 bases agree with TRBD2. J lost 6 bases, V lost 1 base, and 5 bases had no gene match. Germline CDR1 is SGHKS and CDR2 is YYEKEE (reference sequence). This CDR3 is built from 14 residues. The CDR3 spells CASSLFGGWDTQYF. The covered CDR3 bases are TGTGCCAGCAGCTTGTTCGGGGGGTGGGATACG. The whole variable domain, filled in from reference TRBV5-5 and TRBJ2-3, reads DAGVTQSPTHLIKTRGQQVTLRCSPISGHKSVSWYQQVLGQGPQFIFQYYEKEERGRGNFPDRFSARQFPNYSSELNVNALLLGDSALYLCASSLFGGWDTQYFGPGTRLTVL.

This clone was counted at least ten times. The CDR3 end is not reached by the read, which stops 3 residues before it; the germline J gene fills it in. J is TRBJ2-3 and V is TRBV6-4; 8 nucleotides line up with TRBD2. V was pared by 4 bases and J by 5 bases, with 5 bases of the junction left unmatched. This CDR3 contains 14 residues. Germline CDR1 is MRHNA and CDR2 is SNTAGT. CDR3 residues: CASSAGGAKDTQYF. The CDR3 bases that were read are TGTGCCAGCAGTGCGGGGGGGGCCAAAGATACG.

This clone appeared many times. The sequence runs out 3 residues before the end of the CDR3; the remainder is reconstructed from the germline J gene. The V gene is TRBV2, the J gene TRBJ2-3; D unclear. V was trimmed by 0 bases and J by 4 bases, leaving 5 bases between them. The CDR3 has 13 residues. Germline V gives CDR1 SNHLY, CDR2 FYNNEI. The CDR3 DNA, read in part, is TGTGCCAGCAGTGAAGCGCGGTCAGATACG. Encoded protein: CASSEARSDT. The whole CDR3 reads CASSEARSDTQYF.

This clone was seen at least ten times. Sequence at one end of the junction differs from germline and may be a read error. The missing CDR3 end, 3 residues past where the read stops, is filled in from the germline J gene. The chain joins TRBV4-2 to TRBJ2-7; a weak D match, TRBD1 (6 bases). Looked up from germline, CDR1 is LGHNA and CDR2 is YNFKEQ. The length of the CDR3 is 16 residues. CDR3 protein: CASSRMTGLPAAEQYF. The CDR3 DNA, read in part, is TGCGCCAGCAGCCGAATGACAGGACTCCCTGCTGCCGAG.